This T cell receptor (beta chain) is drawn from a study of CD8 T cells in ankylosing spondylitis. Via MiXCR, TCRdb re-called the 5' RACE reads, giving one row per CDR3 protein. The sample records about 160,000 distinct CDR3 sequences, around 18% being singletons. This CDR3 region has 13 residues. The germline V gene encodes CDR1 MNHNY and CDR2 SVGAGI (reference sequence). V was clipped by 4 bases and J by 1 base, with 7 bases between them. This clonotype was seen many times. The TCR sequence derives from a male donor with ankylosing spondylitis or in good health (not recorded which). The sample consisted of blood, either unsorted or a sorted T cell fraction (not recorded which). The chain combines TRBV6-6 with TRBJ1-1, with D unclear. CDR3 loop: CASSFGSNTEAFF. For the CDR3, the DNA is TGTGCCAGCAGTTTCGGGTCGAACACTGAAGCTTTCTTT.